One and the same sample provided the 21 T cell receptor beta chains below, sequenced in a study of T cell responses to AZD1222 COVID-19 vaccine. The table came from immunoSEQ multiplex PCR; TCRdb's copy has only in-frame clones and leaves some out. The table shows 140,000 to 150,000 clones, with approximately 91% occurring only once. The material was peripheral blood, obtained 28 days after the second dose of the MenACWY control vaccine. These receptors all stem from an adult who received the MenACWY meningococcal vaccine as a control.

A single count supports this clone. This sequence joins TRBV18 and TRBJ1-4; TRBD1 is a possible D gene (5 bases). V dropped 5 bases and J dropped 6 bases, with 10 bases sitting between them. The CDR3 runs 13 residues. Germline loops: CDR1 KGHSH, CDR2 LQKENI. The CDR3 protein is CASSYQGDEKLFF. CDR3 DNA sequence: TGTGCCAGCTCATATCAGGGAGATGAAAAACTGTTTTTT.

This chain joins TRBV3-1 (or the pseudogene TRBV3-2) and TRBJ1-1; unclear D gene. The germline V gene encodes CDR1 LGHDT and CDR2 YNNKEL (reference sequence). This CDR3 region has 14 residues. Trimming removed 2 bases from V and 5 bases from J, with 12 bases in between. In DNA form, the CDR3 reads TGTGCCAGCAGCCAAATAGAGCGTGAGACTGAAGCTTTCTTT. Translation: CASSQIERETEAFF.

This chain links TRBV6-5 with TRBJ2-3; 7 nucleotides agree with TRBD1. Trimming removed 2 bases from V and 9 bases from J; junction bases left unmatched: 14. The CDR3 totals 16 residues. CDR1 and CDR2 from the germline V gene are MNHEY and SVGAGI. Here the CDR3 DNA reads TGTGCCAGCAGTTACCGTGTACAGGGGTTCGCGAAGACGCAGTATTTT. Its translation is CASSYRVQGFAKTQYF.

This clone was seen once. The V and J genes are TRBV10-3 and TRBJ1-3; the match to TRBD1 covers 8 bases. V lost 6 bases, J lost 2 bases, and 9 bases stayed unmatched. The CDR3 totals 16 residues. Germline loops: CDR1 ENHRY, CDR2 SYGVKD. The CDR3 DNA reads as TGTGCCATCAGAGAGACGGGACAGGTAACTGGAAACACCATATATTTT. Translated: CAIRETGQVTGNTIYF.

The chain recombines TRBV7-2 with TRBJ2-7, with D perhaps being TRBD1 or TRBD2 (5 bases each). CDR1 is SGHTA and CDR2 is FQGNSA in the germline V gene. This CDR3 contains 14 residues. V lost 5 bases and J 9 bases, leaving 20 bases between the germline ends. The CDR3 DNA reads as TGTGCCAGCAGCCCGACCCCAGGGACCCTTCGGCAGTACTTC. Encoded protein: CASSPTPGTLRQYF.

The CDR3 loop reads CASSQDRGSGNEKLFF. CDR3 DNA: TGTGCCAGCAGCCAAGATCGGGGTTCAGGAAATGAAAAACTGTTTTTT. The chain links TRBV4-2 to TRBJ1-4, with D hard to call. The CDR3 extends over 16 amino acids. Between the trimmed V and J ends, which lost 0 bases and 5 bases, there was a span of 13 bases. Germline V gives CDR1 LGHNA, CDR2 YNFKEQ.

This sequence joins TRBV7-3 and TRBJ2-6, with D possibly matching TRBD1 (6 bases). Trimming removed 2 bases from V and 0 bases from J, with 14 bases in between. This CDR3 region has 18 residues. The germline V gene has CDR1 SGHTA and CDR2 FQGTGA. CDR3: CASSLLSGANSGANVLTF. Here the CDR3 DNA reads TGTGCCAGCAGCTTACTCTCAGGGGCTAACTCTGGGGCCAACGTCCTGACTTTC.

The chain recombines TRBV28 with TRBJ2-5; D is uncertain. CDR3 length equals 14 residues. Deletions cut 5 bases from V and 2 bases from J, with 12 bases between. The germline CDR1 and CDR2 sequences are MDHEN and SYDVKM. The CDR3 DNA follows: TGTGCCAGCAGTACTTCCCTGGGGCAAGAGACCCAGTACTTC. Translating it yields CASSTSLGQETQYF.

This clone was counted once. The V and J genes are TRBV9 and TRBJ1-4; TRBD1 is a possible D gene (5 bases). CDR1 and CDR2 from the germline V gene are SGDLS and YYNGEE. The V gene lost 0 bases and the J gene lost 8 bases, with 11 bases spanning the gap. The CDR3 totals 14 residues. Written as DNA, the CDR3 is TGTGCCAGCAGCGTAGCCCCTCGGGGGGAAAAACTGTTTTTT. Its protein is CASSVAPRGEKLFF.

The V call is TRBV4-1, the J call TRBJ1-1; weak D call: TRBD1 (5 bases). Trimming cost V 4 bases and J 5 bases, with 11 bases left between them. Per the germline V gene, CDR1 is MGHRA and CDR2 is YSYEKL. CDR3 size: 13 residues. The CDR3, as DNA: TGCGCCAGCAGCCCCAGGGTAGGGACTGAAGCTTTCTTT. Its protein is CASSPRVGTEAFF.

This chain uses TRBV4-1 with TRBJ1-2; TRBD1 is a possible D gene (5 bases). The germline CDR1 and CDR2 sequences are MGHRA and YSYEKL. V gave up 1 base and J gave up 0 bases, with 12 bases separating them. The CDR3 spans 16 residues. CDR3 nucleotides: TGCGCCAGCAGCCAAGGGGTTCAACAGGCTAACTATGGCTACACCTTC. It is translated as CASSQGVQQANYGYTF.

The chain is built from TRBV7-3 and TRBJ2-7, with D possibly matching TRBD2 (6 bases). Trimming removed 5 bases at V and 1 base at J, with 15 bases between. The CDR3 has 15 amino acids. The V gene's germline CDR1 is SGHTA and CDR2 FQGTGA. CDR3 loop: CASSRRASASYEQYF. Written as DNA, the CDR3 is TGTGCCAGCAGCCGACGGGCTAGCGCTTCCTACGAGCAGTACTTC. Full variable domain (outside the CDR3, taken from reference TRBV7-3 and TRBJ2-7): GAGVSQTPSNKVTEKGKYVELRCDPISGHTALYWYRQSLGQGPEFLIYFQGTGAADDSGLPNDRFFAVRPEGSVSTLKIQRTERGDSAVYLCASSRRASASYEQYFGPGTRLTVT.

This clone turned up a few times. V and J are TRBV6-5 and TRBJ2-3; 8 bases agree with TRBD2. The junction had 9 bases not matched to a gene; V was cut back by 6 bases and J by 4 bases. The CDR3 is made up of 15 amino acids. From germline, CDR1 is MNHEY and CDR2 SVGAGI. For the CDR3, the DNA is TGTGCCAGCAGCTACGGGGGGGCGGACGCAGATACGCAGTATTTT. Translated: CASSYGGADADTQYF.

The V call is TRBV5-5, the J call TRBJ1-4; D is uncertain. CDR1 and CDR2 from the germline V gene are SGHKS and YYEKEE (reference sequence). The CDR3 is 14 amino acids. Trimming cost V 4 bases and J 6 bases, with 13 bases left between them. The CDR3 region is CASSPTPRDEKLFF. CDR3 DNA sequence: TGTGCCAGCAGCCCCACTCCGAGGGATGAAAAACTGTTTTTT.

The gene calls are TRBV7-9 and TRBJ2-4; 7 nucleotides align to TRBD1. V lost 3 bases, J lost 2 bases, and 7 bases stayed unmatched. Germline V lookup: CDR1 SEHNR, CDR2 FQNEAQ (reference sequence). The CDR3 is made up of 16 amino acids. Here the CDR3 reads CASSLGQKDTKNIQYF. The CDR3 DNA is TGTGCCAGCAGCTTGGGACAGAAGGATACCAAAAACATTCAGTACTTC.

The J gene is TRBJ2-7, the V gene TRBV7-3; 8 nucleotides align to TRBD1. Per germline, CDR1 SGHTA and CDR2 FQGTGA. This CDR3 has 14 residues. The ends lost 3 bases at V and 5 bases at J; junction bases unmatched: 6. The CDR3 loop reads CASSFQGADNEQYF. The DNA of the CDR3 is TGTGCCAGCAGCTTCCAGGGGGCGGACAACGAGCAGTACTTC.

This chain joins TRBV7-9 and TRBJ2-7; tentatively, D is TRBD1 or TRBD2 (5 bases each). CDR3 length: 14 residues. The V and J ends lost 5 bases and 4 bases respectively, with 15 bases between them. Per the germline V gene, CDR1 is SEHNR and CDR2 is FQNEAQ (reference sequence). Here the CDR3 reads CASSRDDSYYEQYF. The CDR3 nucleotides are TGTGCCAGCAGCCGGGATGACAGCTATTACGAGCAGTACTTC. Combining the CDR3 with reference TRBV7-9 and TRBJ2-7 gives the whole variable domain DTGVSQNPRHKITKRGQNVTFRCDPISEHNRLYWYRQTLGQGPEFLTYFQNEAQLEKSRLLSDRFSAERPKGSFSTLEIQRTEQGDSAMYLCASSRDDSYYEQYFGPGTRLTVT.

The CDR3 nucleotides are TGTGCCAGCAGTCTCCGGGACGGTGAGACCCAGTACTTC. It encodes CASSLRDGETQYF. The V gene is TRBV5-6, the J gene TRBJ2-5; either TRBD1 or TRBD2 may fit D (5 bases each). Trimming left V 5 bases short and J 5 bases short, with 13 bases between. There are 13 residues in the CDR3. Germline assignment: CDR1 SGHDT and CDR2 YYEEEE. Drawing the rest from reference TRBV5-6 and TRBJ2-5, the complete variable domain is DAGVTQSPTHLIKTRGQQVTLRCSPKSGHDTVSWYQQALGQGPQFIFQYYEEEERQRGNFPDRFSGHQFPNYSSELNVNALLLGDSALYLCASSLRDGETQYFGPGTRLLVL.

This chain uses TRBV27 with TRBJ2-1; 10 bases align to TRBD2. V lost 5 bases, J lost 6 bases, and 7 bases stayed unmatched. In germline, CDR1 is MNHEY, CDR2 SMNVEV (reference sequence). The length of the CDR3 is 15 residues. The DNA of the CDR3 is TGTGCCAGCAGTGGAACTAGCGGGGATTTCAATGAGCAGTTCTTC. Translating gives CASSGTSGDFNEQFF.

V and J are TRBV7-2 and TRBJ2-3; a possible D gene is TRBD1 (5 bases). Per the germline V gene, CDR1 is SGHTA and CDR2 is FQGNSA. CDR3 size: 15 residues. V shed 1 base and J shed 4 bases, with 12 bases lying between them. CDR3 sequence reads: CASSLGQKGADTQYF. The CDR3 nucleotides are TGTGCCAGCAGCTTAGGACAGAAAGGCGCAGATACGCAGTATTTT.

V usage is TRBV28 and J usage is TRBJ2-1, with TRBD1 as a possible D gene (6 bases). Germline V gene lookup returns CDR1 MDHEN and CDR2 SYDVKM. CDR3 length equals 12 residues. V shed 6 bases and J shed 10 bases, with 13 bases lying between them. The CDR3 reads CASSPFRGEQFF. CDR3 bases: TGTGCCAGCAGCCCCTTCAGGGGCGAGCAGTTCTTC. Filled out from reference TRBV28 and TRBJ2-1, the complete variable domain reads DVKVTQSSRYLVKRTGEKVFLECVQDMDHENMFWYRQDPGLGLRLIYFSYDVKMKEKGDIPEGYSVSREKKERFSLILESASTNQTSMYLCASSPFRGEQFFGPGTRLTVL.